Listed here is a single TCR beta chain. The antigen remains unidentified. The germline V gene has CDR1 SGHTA and CDR2 FQGNSA. Trimming cost V 2 bases and J 8 bases; bases outside gene matches: 6. This CDR3 contains 16 residues. A multiplex PCR was run with 60 Vbeta primers and 13 Jbeta primers. Generated by immunoSEQ multiplex PCR, the TCRdb table keeps only in-frame clones and is missing some. The table records some 56,000 clones, around three fifths of them present only once. Donors showed nominal health when sampled, although they likely had unrecorded immune exposures. This record belongs to a study of cytomegalovirus exposure and HLA in healthy donors. Study background: A preliminary data release comprised roughly 80 million unique TCRs obtained from HLA-typed donors.

Notes on the study in general: Indistinguishable V segments, including TRBV6-2 and TRBV6-3, were excluded. Among immune exposure information, only CMV serostatus was available.

Specimen: PBMCs. The receptor's source is a human donor in good health. The rearrangement joins TRBV7-2 to TRBJ1-4, with 12 positions matching TRBD1. DNA for the CDR3: TGTGCCAGCAGCTTATCGACCGGGACAGGGGGCGAAAAACTGTTTTTT. Translating gives CASSLSTGTGGEKLFF.